This T cell receptor (beta chain) came from a study of T cell repertoires in cytomegalovirus infection. This CDR3 spans 14 amino acids. The V gene lost 6 bases and the J gene lost 2 bases, with 11 bases spanning the gap. Germline V lookup: CDR1 MDHEN, CDR2 SYDVKM. TCRdb passed the reads through MiXCR, listing each CDR3 protein once. Found here are 290,000 or so distinct CDR3 sequences, around 9.1% of them singletons; the top ten hold less than 3%. In its sample, this clonotype was seen a few times. The sequence came from a human donor in good health (CMV status not recorded). Some clones in this sample may be carry-over from other donors' samples. Specimen: PBMCs. The chain employs TRBV28 and TRBJ1-3, with D possibly TRBD1 on 6 matching bases. In nucleotides, the CDR3 is TGTGCCAGCAGCAGGAGGGGGGCTGGAAACACCATATATTTT. Protein product: CASSRRGAGNTIYF.